Listed below are T cell receptor beta chains from one sample, sequenced in a study of cytomegalovirus exposure and HLA in healthy donors. Using immunoSEQ multiplex PCR, the repertoire was profiled, and TCRdb retains in-frame clones only, with some absent. The sample shows 250,000 to 300,000 clones, nearly 90% of them seen only once. The sequencing input was PBMCs. The receptor source for this set is a woman aged 18-35 years in good health and CMV-seronegative. Each CDR3 is given with its conserved first and last residue. A D gene is named only where the DNA matches it firmly. Clone size is shown for a subset of rows, as once, few, many or a class of expanded clone.

v_gene	d_gene	abundance	j_gene	CDR3aa
TRBV5-6	TRBD2	-	TRBJ2-3	CASSGYWAGGPPDTQYF
TRBV28	-	-	TRBJ2-7	CASSLRAPLYEQYF
TRBV4-3	TRBD1	once	TRBJ1-1	CASSQRTGGSPEAFF
TRBV6-5	-	-	TRBJ1-5	CASSSRDFNQPQHF
TRBV6-1	-	-	TRBJ1-5	CASGGDPYLGQPQHF
TRBV5-1	-	-	TRBJ2-1	CASSFGGLPLDEQFF
TRBV6-1	TRBD1	-	TRBJ2-4	CASSEGTGRSRLKNIQYF
TRBV6-4	-	-	TRBJ1-6	CASSEQVDYNSPLHF
TRBV5-4	-	-	TRBJ2-5	CASSLTGGEGAQYF
TRBV25-1	-	once	TRBJ2-1	CASSLDSLSYNEQFF
TRBV29-1	TRBD1	-	TRBJ1-2	CRAGTGGSYGYTF